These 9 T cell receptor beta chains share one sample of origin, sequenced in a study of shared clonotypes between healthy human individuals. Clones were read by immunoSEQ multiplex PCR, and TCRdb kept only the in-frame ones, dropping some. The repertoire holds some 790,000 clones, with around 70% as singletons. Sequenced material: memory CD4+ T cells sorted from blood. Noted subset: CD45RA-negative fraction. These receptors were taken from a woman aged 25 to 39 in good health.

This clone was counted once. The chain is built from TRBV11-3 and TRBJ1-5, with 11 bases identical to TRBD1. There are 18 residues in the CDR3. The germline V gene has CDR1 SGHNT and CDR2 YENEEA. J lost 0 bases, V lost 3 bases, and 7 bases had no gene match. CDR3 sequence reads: CASSLGQGGGSSNQPQHF. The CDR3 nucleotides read TGTGCCAGCAGCTTGGGACAGGGGGGAGGTAGTAGCAATCAGCCCCAGCATTTT. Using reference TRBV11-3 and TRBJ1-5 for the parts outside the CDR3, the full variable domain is EAGVVQSPRYKIIEKKQPVAFWCNPISGHNTLYWYLQNLGQGPELLIRYENEEAVDDSQLPKDRFSAERLKGVDSTLKIQPAELGDSAVYLCASSLGQGGGSSNQPQHFGDGTRLSIL.

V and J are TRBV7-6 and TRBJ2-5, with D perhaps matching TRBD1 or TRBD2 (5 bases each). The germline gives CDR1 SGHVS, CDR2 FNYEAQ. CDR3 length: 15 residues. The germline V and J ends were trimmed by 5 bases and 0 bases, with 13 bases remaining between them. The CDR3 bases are TGTGCCAGCAGCCCTGGGGGTACCTACCAAGAGACCCAGTACTTC. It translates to CASSPGGTYQETQYF.

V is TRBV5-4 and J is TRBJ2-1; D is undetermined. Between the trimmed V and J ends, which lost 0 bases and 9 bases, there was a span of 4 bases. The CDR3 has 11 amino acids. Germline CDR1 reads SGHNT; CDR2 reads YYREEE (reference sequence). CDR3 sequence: CASSLGVEQFF. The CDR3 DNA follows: TGTGCCAGCAGCTTGGGAGTTGAGCAGTTCTTC. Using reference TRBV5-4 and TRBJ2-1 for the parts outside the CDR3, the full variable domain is ETGVTQSPTHLIKTRGQQVTLRCSSQSGHNTVSWYQQALGQGPQFIFQYYREEENGRGNFPPRFSGLQFPNYSSELNVNALELDDSALYLCASSLGVEQFFGPGTRLTVL.

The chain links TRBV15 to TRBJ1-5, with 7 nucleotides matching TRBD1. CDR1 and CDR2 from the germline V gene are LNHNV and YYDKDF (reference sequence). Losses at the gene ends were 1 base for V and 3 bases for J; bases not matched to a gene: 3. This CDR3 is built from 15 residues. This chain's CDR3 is CATSRGGTDNQPQHF. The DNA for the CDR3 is TGTGCCACCAGCAGAGGTGGGACAGACAATCAGCCCCAGCATTTT.

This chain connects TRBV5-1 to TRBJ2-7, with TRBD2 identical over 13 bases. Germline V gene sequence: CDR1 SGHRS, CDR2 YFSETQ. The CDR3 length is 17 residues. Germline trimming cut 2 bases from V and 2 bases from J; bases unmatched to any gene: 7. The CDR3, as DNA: TGCGCCAGCAGCTTACCCGGGACTAGCGGGACGACCTACGAGCAGTACTTC. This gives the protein CASSLPGTSGTTYEQYF.

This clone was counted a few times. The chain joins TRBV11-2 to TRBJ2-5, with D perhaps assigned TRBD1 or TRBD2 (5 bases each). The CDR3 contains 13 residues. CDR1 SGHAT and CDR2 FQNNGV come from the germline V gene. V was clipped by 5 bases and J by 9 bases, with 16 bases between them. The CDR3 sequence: CASSHPTAEAQYF. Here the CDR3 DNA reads TGTGCCAGCAGCCACCCGACAGCGGAGGCCCAGTACTTC.

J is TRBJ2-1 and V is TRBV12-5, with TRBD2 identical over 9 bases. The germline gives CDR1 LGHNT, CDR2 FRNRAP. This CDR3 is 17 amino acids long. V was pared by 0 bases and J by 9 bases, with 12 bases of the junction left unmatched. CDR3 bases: TGTGCTAGTGGTTTGGTCCCGGGACTAGCCGCGGAGAGTGAGCAGTTCTTC. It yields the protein CASGLVPGLAAESEQFF.

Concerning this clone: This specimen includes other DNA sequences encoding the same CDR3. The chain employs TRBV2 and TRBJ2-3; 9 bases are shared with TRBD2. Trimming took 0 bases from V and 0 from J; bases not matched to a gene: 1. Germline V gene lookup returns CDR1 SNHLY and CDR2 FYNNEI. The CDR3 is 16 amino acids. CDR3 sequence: CASSEASGSSTDTQYF. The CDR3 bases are TGTGCCAGCAGTGAAGCTAGCGGGAGTAGCACAGATACGCAGTATTTT. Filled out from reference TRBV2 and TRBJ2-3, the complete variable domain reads EPEVTQTPSHQVTQMGQEVILRCVPISNHLYFYWYRQILGQKVEFLVSFYNNEISEKSEIFDDQFSVERPDGSNFTLKIRSTKLEDSAMYFCASSEASGSSTDTQYFGPGTRLTVL.

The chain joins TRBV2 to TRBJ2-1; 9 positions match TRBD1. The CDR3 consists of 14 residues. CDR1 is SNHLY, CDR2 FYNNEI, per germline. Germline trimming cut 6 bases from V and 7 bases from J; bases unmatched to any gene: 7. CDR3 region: CASRTGTGSNEQFF. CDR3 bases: TGTGCCAGCAGGACGGGGACAGGGAGTAATGAGCAGTTCTTC.